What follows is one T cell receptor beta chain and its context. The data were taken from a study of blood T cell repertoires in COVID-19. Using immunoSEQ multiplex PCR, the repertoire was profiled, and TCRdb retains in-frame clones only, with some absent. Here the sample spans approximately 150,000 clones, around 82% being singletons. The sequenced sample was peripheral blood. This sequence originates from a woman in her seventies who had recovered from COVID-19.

CDR3 in amino acids: CASRPGLAGNIQYF. The CDR3 nucleotides are TGTGCCAGCAGACCGGGACTAGCGGGAAACATTCAGTACTTC. The chain joins TRBV28 to TRBJ2-4; 12 bases map to TRBD2. J lost 6 bases, V lost 6 bases, and 3 bases had no gene match. This CDR3 contains 14 residues. The germline CDR1 and CDR2 sequences are MDHEN and SYDVKM.